The rows below give T cell receptor beta chains drawn from one sample of a study of T cell responses to AZD1222 COVID-19 vaccine. Profiled with immunoSEQ multiplex PCR; TCRdb holds only in-frame clones, not every one. The repertoire holds more than 150,000 clones, 92% seen once, with about 9.4% in the top ten. Sequencing was performed on peripheral blood, taken on day 0 of AZD1222 vaccination. These receptors all come from an adult in good health. CDR3s include the opening cysteine and the closing phenylalanine or tryptophan. The D gene is left open where the match is weak. The size of a clone is reported for some rows only, either as once, few or many, or as a class for expanded clones.

TGTGCCACCAGTCCAGCAGGGTCTAACTATGGCTACACCTTC CATSPAGSNYGYTF TRBV15 - TRBJ1-2 once
TGTGCCAGCAGCCGGGGGGGGGCTCACCAAGAGACCCAGTACTTC CASSRGGAHQETQYF TRBV7-2 TRBD2 TRBJ2-5 -
TGTGCCAGTAGTAGGGGACAGAACTATGGCTACACCTTC CASSRGQNYGYTF TRBV19 TRBD1 TRBJ1-2 -
TGTGCCAGCAGCTTGGGGGCGGGAAACACCGGGGAGCTGTTTTTT CASSLGAGNTGELFF TRBV7-3 - TRBJ2-2 -
TGTGCCAGCAGCGTAGGGAGTGGACAGGCCCGGGAGCAGTACTTC CASSVGSGQAREQYF TRBV9 TRBD1 TRBJ2-7 -
TGTGCCAGCAGTGAACCACTGGGGGGAGGGCCTAGAGATACGCAGTATTTT CASSEPLGGGPRDTQYF TRBV2 TRBD2 TRBJ2-3 -
TGTGCTAGTGGACTTGGGGCTGCCGGGGGGGCCCGGTACAATGAGCAGTTCTTC CASGLGAAGGARYNEQFF TRBV12-5 TRBD2 TRBJ2-1 -
TGTGCCAGCAGAAGCGGACAGGCGAACACTGAAGCTTTCTTT CASRSGQANTEAFF TRBV6-5 TRBD1 TRBJ1-1 -
TGTGCCAGCAGCTTACGAGCACAAACTAATGAAAAACTGTTTTTT CASSLRAQTNEKLFF TRBV7-9 - TRBJ1-4 -
TGTGCCAGCTCACCACGAGACAGCTCCTATAATTCACCCCTCCACTTT CASSPRDSSYNSPLHF TRBV18 - TRBJ1-6 -
TGTGCCAGCAGCTTAAGCAGTTTGAACACTGAAGCTTTCTTT CASSLSSLNTEAFF TRBV11-2 - TRBJ1-1 -
TGTGCCAGCAGTTCTTCAGGGGTGGCGCAGTTCTTC CASSSSGVAQFF TRBV14 - TRBJ2-1 once
TGTGCCAGCAGCGGGGCCCGGATACACACAGATACGCAGTATTTT CASSGARIHTDTQYF TRBV28 - TRBJ2-3 once
TGTGCCAGCAACCTACCTACAGGGGTTACTGAAGCTTTCTTT CASNLPTGVTEAFF TRBV28 TRBD1 TRBJ1-1 -
TGTGCCAGCGGTTCGGCGGGCGTTGGCACCGGGGAGCTGTTTTTT CASGSAGVGTGELFF TRBV2 - TRBJ2-2 -
TGTGCCTGGAGTCAGCGGGGAGGGCAGCCCCAGCATTTT CAWSQRGGQPQHF TRBV30 - TRBJ1-5 once
TGTGCCAGCAGCCAGGGACAGGCTACGCCCCAGCATTTT CASSQGQATPQHF TRBV6-5 TRBD1 TRBJ1-5 -
TGCGCCAGCAGTGAGGGCCAGGGGAGGCAAGAGACCCAGTACTTC CASSEGQGRQETQYF TRBV10-1 - TRBJ2-5 -
TGTGCCAGCTCACCAGACGGGCGGAGGGGAAACACCATATATTTT CASSPDGRRGNTIYF TRBV18 - TRBJ1-3 -
TGTGCCAGCAGTTTGGGCGTACAGAGCACTGAAGCTTTCTTT CASSLGVQSTEAFF TRBV27 - TRBJ1-1 -
TGCGCCAGCAGCATGGGACTAGCGGGGGAAAATGAGCAGTTCTTC CASSMGLAGENEQFF TRBV5-1 TRBD2 TRBJ2-1 -
TGTGCCAGCAGCTTAAGAAACAGTGAAGCTTTCTTT CASSLRNSEAFF TRBV5-4 - TRBJ1-1 -
TGTGCCAGCAGTCTCGACAGCGTAAATGGCTACACCTTC CASSLDSVNGYTF TRBV27 - TRBJ1-2 -
TGCAGCGTTGGAGACAGGGGGCTTAATGAAAAACTGTTTTTT CSVGDRGLNEKLFF TRBV29-1 TRBD1 TRBJ1-4 -
TGTGCCAGCAGCCCAGGACAGGCGCGCTCTGGGGCCAACGTCCTGACTTTC CASSPGQARSGANVLTF TRBV7-6 TRBD1 TRBJ2-6 -